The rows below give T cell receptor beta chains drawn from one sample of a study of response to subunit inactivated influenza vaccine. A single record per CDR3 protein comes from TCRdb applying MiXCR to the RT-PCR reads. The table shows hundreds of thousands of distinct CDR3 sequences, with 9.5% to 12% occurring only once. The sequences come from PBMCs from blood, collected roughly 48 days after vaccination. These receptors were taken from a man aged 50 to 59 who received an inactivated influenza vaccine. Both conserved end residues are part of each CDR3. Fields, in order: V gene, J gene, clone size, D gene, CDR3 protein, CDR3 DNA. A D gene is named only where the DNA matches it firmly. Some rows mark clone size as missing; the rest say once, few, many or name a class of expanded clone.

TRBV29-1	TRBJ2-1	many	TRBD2	CSVGTSGRGNEQFF	TGCAGCGTTGGGACTAGCGGGAGGGGCAATGAGCAGTTCTTC
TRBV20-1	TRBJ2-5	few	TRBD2	CSAGTSGGALSETQYF	TGCAGTGCCGGGACTAGCGGGGGGGCTTTGTCCGAGACCCAGTACTTC
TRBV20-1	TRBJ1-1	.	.	CSARLGGLNTEAFF	TGCAGTGCTAGACTGGGGGGGCTGAACACTGAAGCTTTCTTT
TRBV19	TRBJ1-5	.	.	CASNDRGAYSNQPQHF	TGTGCCAGTAATGATCGAGGGGCTTATAGCAATCAGCCCCAGCATTTT
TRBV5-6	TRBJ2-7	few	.	CASSLFALALSYEQYF	TGTGCCAGCAGCTTGTTCGCTCTAGCGCTAAGCTACGAGCAGTACTTC
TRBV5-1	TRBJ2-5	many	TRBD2	CASSLGLAGSETQYF	TGCGCCAGCAGCTTGGGACTAGCGGGGTCTGAGACCCAGTACTTC
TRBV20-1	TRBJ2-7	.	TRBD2	CSARPWTSGTSTYEQYF	TGCAGTGCTAGGCCCTGGACTAGCGGAACTTCGACCTACGAGCAGTACTTC
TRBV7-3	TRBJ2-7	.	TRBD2	CASRLSGSEQYF	TGTGCCAGCAGATTAAGCGGGAGCGAGCAGTACTTC
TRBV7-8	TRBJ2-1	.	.	CASSLEDGVYRNEQFF	TGTGCCAGCAGCTTAGAGGACGGCGTGTACCGCAATGAGCAGTTCTTC
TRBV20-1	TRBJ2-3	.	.	CSAGVAGRVDTQYF	TGCAGTGCTGGAGTAGCAGGGAGAGTAGATACGCAGTATTTT
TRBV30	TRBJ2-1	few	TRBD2	CACSGIWYNEQFF	TGTGCCTGTAGCGGGATTTGGTACAATGAGCAGTTCTTC
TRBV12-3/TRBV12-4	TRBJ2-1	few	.	CASSRKQINNEQFF	TGTGCCAGCAGTCGCAAGCAGATCAACAATGAGCAGTTCTTC
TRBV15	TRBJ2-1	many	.	CATSRETRSYNEQFF	TGTGCCACCAGCAGAGAGACTAGGAGCTACAATGAGCAGTTCTTC
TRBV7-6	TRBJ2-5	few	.	CASSLAYRETQYF	TGTGCCAGCAGCTTAGCGTACCGGGAGACCCAGTACTTC
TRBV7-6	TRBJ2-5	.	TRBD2	CASSSGTSGARTQYF	TGTGCCAGCAGCTCCGGGACTAGCGGGGCTAGGACCCAGTACTTC
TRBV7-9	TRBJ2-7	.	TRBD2	CASSFGLANYEQYF	TGTGCCAGCAGCTTCGGACTAGCGAACTACGAGCAGTACTTC
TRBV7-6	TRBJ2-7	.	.	CASGSTTSEQYF	TGTGCCAGCGGCTCAACCACCTCCGAGCAGTACTTC
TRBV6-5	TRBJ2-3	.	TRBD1	CASSYSIIRDSLLYTQYF	TGTGCCAGCAGTTACTCGATAATACGGGACAGCCTTCTCTATACGCAGTATTTT
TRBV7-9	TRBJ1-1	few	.	CASREPPMNTEAFF	TGTGCCAGCAGAGAGCCCCCCATGAACACTGAAGCTTTCTTT
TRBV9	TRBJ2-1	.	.	CASSVDGSEQFF	TGTGCCAGCAGCGTAGACGGGTCTGAGCAGTTCTTC
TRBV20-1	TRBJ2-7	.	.	CSAGDPSSLYEQYF	TGCAGTGCTGGAGACCCCAGCAGCCTCTACGAGCAGTACTTC
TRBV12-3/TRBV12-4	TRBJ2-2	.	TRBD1	CASSVGQGATGELFF	TGTGCCAGCAGCGTTGGGCAGGGGGCGACCGGGGAGCTGTTTTTT
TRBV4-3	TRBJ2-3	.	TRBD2	CASSLLAGGVTDTQYF	TGCGCCAGCAGCTTATTAGCGGGAGGTGTCACAGATACGCAGTATTTT
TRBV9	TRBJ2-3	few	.	CASSVVGHNTDTQYF	TGTGCCAGCAGCGTAGTCGGGCACAACACAGATACGCAGTATTTT
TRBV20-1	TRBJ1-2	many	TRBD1	CGLQGASSGYTF	TGCGGCTTACAGGGGGCGTCCTCTGGCTACACCTTC
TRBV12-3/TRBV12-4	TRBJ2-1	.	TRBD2	CASSRGGVNEQFF	TGTGCCAGCAGCCGGGGGGGCGTGAATGAGCAGTTCTTC
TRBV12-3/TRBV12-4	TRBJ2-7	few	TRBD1	CASSSRQGANNEQYF	TGTGCCAGCAGTTCGAGACAGGGGGCAAACAACGAGCAGTACTTC
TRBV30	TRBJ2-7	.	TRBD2	CAWSNSGNYEQYF	TGTGCCTGGAGTAATAGCGGGAACTACGAGCAGTACTTC
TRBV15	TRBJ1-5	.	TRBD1	CATSSYRGSNQPQHF	TGTGCCACCAGCAGCTACAGGGGTAGCAATCAGCCCCAGCATTTT
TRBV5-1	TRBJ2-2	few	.	CASSLGGMQTGELFF	TGCGCCAGCAGCTTGGGCGGGATGCAGACCGGGGAGCTGTTTTTT
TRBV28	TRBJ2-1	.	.	CASTLGPGAAYNEQFF	TGTGCCAGCACCTTGGGGCCAGGGGCAGCATACAATGAGCAGTTCTTC
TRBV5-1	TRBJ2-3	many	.	CASSLDLAPDTQYF	TGCGCCAGCAGCTTGGACCTTGCGCCAGATACGCAGTATTTT
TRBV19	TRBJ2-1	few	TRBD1	CASSTDRDNEQFF	TGTGCCAGTAGTACCGACAGGGACAATGAGCAGTTCTTC
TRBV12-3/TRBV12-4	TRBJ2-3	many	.	CASSSSTDTQYF	TGTGCCAGCAGCTCTAGCACAGATACGCAGTATTTT
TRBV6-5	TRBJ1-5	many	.	CASSYFRGNQPQHF	TGTGCCAGCAGTTACTTCAGGGGCAATCAGCCCCAGCATTTT
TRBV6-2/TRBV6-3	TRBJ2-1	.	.	CASSYIEGPGNNEQFF	TGTGCCAGCAGTTACATCGAAGGACCTGGGAACAATGAGCAGTTCTTC
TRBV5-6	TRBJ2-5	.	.	CASSLGLWRDQGTQYF	TGTGCCAGCAGCTTGGGCTTATGGAGGGACCAGGGGACCCAGTACTTC
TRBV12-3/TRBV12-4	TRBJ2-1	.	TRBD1	CASSSGYSGQGAYDEQFF	TGTGCCAGCAGTTCAGGATACTCAGGACAGGGGGCTTATGATGAGCAGTTCTTC
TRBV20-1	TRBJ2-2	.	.	CSARKGGTGELFF	TGCAGTGCTAGAAAGGGGGGAACCGGGGAGCTGTTTTTT
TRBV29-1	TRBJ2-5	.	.	CSVGEETQYF	TGCAGCGTTGGCGAAGAGACCCAGTACTTC
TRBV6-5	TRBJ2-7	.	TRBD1	CASSYTGVVGEQYF	TGTGCCAGCAGTTACACAGGGGTAGTCGGCGAGCAGTACTTC
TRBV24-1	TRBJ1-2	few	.	CATSGGADGYTF	TGTGCCACCAGTGGGGGCGCGGATGGCTACACCTTC
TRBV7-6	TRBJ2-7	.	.	CASSLMPSQGYEQYF	TGTGCCAGCAGCTTAATGCCGAGCCAGGGCTACGAGCAGTACTTC
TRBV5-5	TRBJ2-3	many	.	CASSLSLQGLGTDTQYF	TGTGCCAGCAGCTTATCCCTCCAGGGATTGGGCACAGATACGCAGTATTTT
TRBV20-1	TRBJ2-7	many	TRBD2	CSARASGVSYEQYF	TGCAGTGCTAGAGCCAGCGGGGTCTCCTACGAGCAGTACTTC
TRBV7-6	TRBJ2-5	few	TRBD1	CASSLEGQGRETQYF	TGTGCCAGCAGCTTGGAAGGACAGGGCCGGGAGACCCAGTACTTC
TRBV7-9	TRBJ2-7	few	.	CASNRAGREQYF	TGTGCCAGCAACCGGGCTGGCCGGGAGCAGTACTTC
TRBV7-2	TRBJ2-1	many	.	CASSLGVEQFF	TGTGCCAGCAGCTTGGGGGTGGAGCAGTTCTTC
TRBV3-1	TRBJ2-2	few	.	CASSQDRSSLSAGELFF	TGTGCCAGCAGCCAAGATCGTAGCTCACTGAGCGCCGGGGAGCTGTTTTTT
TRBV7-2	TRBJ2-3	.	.	CASSPLWRETDTQYF	TGTGCCAGCAGCCCTTTGTGGAGAGAAACAGATACGCAGTATTTT
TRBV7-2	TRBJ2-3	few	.	CASSQVLGRAEEQYF	TGTGCCAGCAGCCAGGTGCTGGGGCGGGCCGAGGAGCAGTATTTT
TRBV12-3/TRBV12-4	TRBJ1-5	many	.	CASSLDLGRAQHF	TGTGCCAGCAGTTTAGATCTGGGTCGGGCCCAGCATTTT
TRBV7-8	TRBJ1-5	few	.	CASHTLGSNQPQHF	TGTGCCAGCCACACCTTAGGCAGCAATCAGCCCCAGCATTTT